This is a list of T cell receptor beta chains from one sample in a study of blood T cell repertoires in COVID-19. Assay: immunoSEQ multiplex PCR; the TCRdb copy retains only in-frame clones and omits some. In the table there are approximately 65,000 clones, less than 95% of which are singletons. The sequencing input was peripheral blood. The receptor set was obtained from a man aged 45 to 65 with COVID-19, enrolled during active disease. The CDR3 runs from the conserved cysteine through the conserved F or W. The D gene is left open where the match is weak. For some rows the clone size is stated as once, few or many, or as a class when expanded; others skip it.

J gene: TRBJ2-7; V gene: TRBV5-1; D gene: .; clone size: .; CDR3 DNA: TGCGCCAGCAGCTTAACACTAAACTCCTACGAGCAGTACTTC; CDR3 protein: CASSLTLNSYEQYF
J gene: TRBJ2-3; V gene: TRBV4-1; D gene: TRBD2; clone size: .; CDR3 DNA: TGCGCCAGCAGCCAAGAGGGACTAGCGGAGCGCACAGATACGCAGTATTTT; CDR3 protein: CASSQEGLAERTDTQYF
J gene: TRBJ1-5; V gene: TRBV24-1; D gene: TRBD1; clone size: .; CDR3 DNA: TGTGCCACTAGAGGACAGGCGAACAATCAGCCCCAGCATTTT; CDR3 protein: CATRGQANNQPQHF
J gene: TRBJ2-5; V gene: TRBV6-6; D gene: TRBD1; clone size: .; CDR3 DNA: TGTGCCAGCACCAGACAGGGCCAAGAGACCCAGTACTTC; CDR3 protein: CASTRQGQETQYF
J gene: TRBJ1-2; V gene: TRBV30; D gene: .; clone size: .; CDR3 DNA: TGTGCCTGGAGCCTCGGGGGGAACTATGGCTACACCTTC; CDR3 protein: CAWSLGGNYGYTF
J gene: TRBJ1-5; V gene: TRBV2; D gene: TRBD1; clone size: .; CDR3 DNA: TGTGCCAGCAGCCTTGGGACAGGAGGCAATCAGCCCCAGCATTTT; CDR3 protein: CASSLGTGGNQPQHF
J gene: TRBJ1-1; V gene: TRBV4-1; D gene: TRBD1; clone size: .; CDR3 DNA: TGCGCCAGCAGCCGAGGACAGGCCTCGAACACTGAAGCTTTCTTT; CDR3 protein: CASSRGQASNTEAFF
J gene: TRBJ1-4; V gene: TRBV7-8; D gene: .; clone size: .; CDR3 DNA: TGTGCCAGCAGCTTAGTGGCGGGGGCAACTAATGAAAAACTGTTTTTT; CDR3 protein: CASSLVAGATNEKLFF
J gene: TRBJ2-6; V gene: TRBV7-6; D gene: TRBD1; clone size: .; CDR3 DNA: TGTGCCAGCAGCCGCGGACAGGGGAATTCTGGGGCCAACGTCCTGACTTTC; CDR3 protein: CASSRGQGNSGANVLTF
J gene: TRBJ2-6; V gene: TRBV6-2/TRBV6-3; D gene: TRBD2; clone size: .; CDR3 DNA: TGTGCCAGCAGCGCAGCGGGACTCTCTGGGGCCAACGTCCTGACTTTC; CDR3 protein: CASSAAGLSGANVLTF
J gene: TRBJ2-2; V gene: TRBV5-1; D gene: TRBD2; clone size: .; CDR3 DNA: TGCGCCAGCAGCTTGGTTCGAGCGGGAGGGCCCGGGGAGCTGTTTTTT; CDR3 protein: CASSLVRAGGPGELFF
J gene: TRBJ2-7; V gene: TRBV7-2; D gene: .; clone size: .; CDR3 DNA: TGTGCCAGCAGCTTAGATCCCTCAGGCTACGAGCAGTACTTC; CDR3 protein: CASSLDPSGYEQYF
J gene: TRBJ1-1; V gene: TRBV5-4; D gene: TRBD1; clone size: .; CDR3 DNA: TGTGCCAGCAGCCGACAGGGTTTTGACACTGAAGCTTTCTTT; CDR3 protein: CASSRQGFDTEAFF
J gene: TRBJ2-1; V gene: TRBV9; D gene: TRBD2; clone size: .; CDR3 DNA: TGTGCCAGCAGCATTTCTCCGGGACTAGTCCCGTACAATGAGCAGTTCTTC; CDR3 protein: CASSISPGLVPYNEQFF
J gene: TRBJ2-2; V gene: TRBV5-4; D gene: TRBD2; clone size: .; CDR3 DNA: TGTGCCAGCAGCTTGGGGCTAGCGGATCCGAACACCGGGGAGCTGTTTTTT; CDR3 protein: CASSLGLADPNTGELFF
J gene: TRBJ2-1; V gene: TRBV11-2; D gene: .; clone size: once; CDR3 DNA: TGTGCCAGCAGCTTAGTCGGGACCTACAATGAGCAGTTCTTC; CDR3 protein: CASSLVGTYNEQFF
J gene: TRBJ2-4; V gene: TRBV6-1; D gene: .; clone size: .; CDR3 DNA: TGTGCCAGCAGTGAAAGCGGGCCTGGAAACATTCAGTACTTC; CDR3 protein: CASSESGPGNIQYF
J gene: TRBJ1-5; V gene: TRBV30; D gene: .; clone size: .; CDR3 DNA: TGTGCCTGGAGTGTACAGCAGAATCAGCCCCAGCATTTT; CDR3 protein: CAWSVQQNQPQHF
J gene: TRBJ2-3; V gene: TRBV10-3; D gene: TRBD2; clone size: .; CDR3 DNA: TGTGCCATTTCTAGCGGGAGGGCCTGGGAAACGCAGTATTTT; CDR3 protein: CAISSGRAWETQYF
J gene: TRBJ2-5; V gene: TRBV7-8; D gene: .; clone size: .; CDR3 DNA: TGTGCCAGCAGGTCCTTTCGGGGGGAGACCCAGTACTTC; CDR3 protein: CASRSFRGETQYF
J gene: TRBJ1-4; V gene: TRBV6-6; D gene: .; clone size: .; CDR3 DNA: TGTGCCAGCAGTGCCTTTGAGGTAGATGAAAAACTGTTTTTT; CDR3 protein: CASSAFEVDEKLFF
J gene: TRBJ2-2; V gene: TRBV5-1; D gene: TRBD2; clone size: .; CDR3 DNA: TGCGCCAGCAGCCAGACTAGCGGGAGGAGGTGGACCGGGGAGCTGTTTTTT; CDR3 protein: CASSQTSGRRWTGELFF
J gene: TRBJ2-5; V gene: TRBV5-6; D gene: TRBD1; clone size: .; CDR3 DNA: TGTGCCAGCAGCTCCTCCGGGACAGGGGGCTTGGAGACCCAGTACTTC; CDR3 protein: CASSSSGTGGLETQYF
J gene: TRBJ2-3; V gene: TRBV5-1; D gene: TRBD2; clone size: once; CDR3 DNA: TGCGCCAGCAGCTTAGAGGCGGGAGGAGGAGGAGATACGCAGTATTTT; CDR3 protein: CASSLEAGGGGDTQYF
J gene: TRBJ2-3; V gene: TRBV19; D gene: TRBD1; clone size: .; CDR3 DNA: TGTGCCAGCCGGGACAGGGTAACAGATACGCAGTATTTT; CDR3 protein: CASRDRVTDTQYF
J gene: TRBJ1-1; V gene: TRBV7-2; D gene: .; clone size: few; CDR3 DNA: TGTGCCAGCAGCTTAACCACAGGGAACACTGAAGCTTTCTTT; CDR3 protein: CASSLTTGNTEAFF
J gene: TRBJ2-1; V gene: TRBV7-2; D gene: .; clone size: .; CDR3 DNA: TGTGCCAGCAGAGCGGCCTACAATGAGCAGTTCTTC; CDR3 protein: CASRAAYNEQFF
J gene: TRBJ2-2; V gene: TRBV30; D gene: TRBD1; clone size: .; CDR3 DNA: TGTGCCTGGAGTGACAGGGGGGCCGGGGAGCTGTTTTTT; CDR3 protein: CAWSDRGAGELFF
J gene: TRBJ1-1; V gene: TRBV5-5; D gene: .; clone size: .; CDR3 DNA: TGTGCCAGCAGCTTGGTCGAATGGGAGGGCACTGAAGCTTTCTTT; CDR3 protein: CASSLVEWEGTEAFF
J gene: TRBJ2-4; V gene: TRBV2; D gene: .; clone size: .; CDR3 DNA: TGTGCCAGCAGTGTCGGCCTCTCGGGTAACATTCAGTACTTC; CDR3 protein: CASSVGLSGNIQYF
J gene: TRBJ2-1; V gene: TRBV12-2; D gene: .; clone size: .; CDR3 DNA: TGTGCAAGTCGCTCACCCAAAAGCGGGAATTTATTCAATGAGCAGTTCTTC; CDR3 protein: CASRSPKSGNLFNEQFF
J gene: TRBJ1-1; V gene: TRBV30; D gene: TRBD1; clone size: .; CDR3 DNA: TGTGCCTGGGACAGGGGGATGAACACTGAAGCTTTCTTT; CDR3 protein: CAWDRGMNTEAFF
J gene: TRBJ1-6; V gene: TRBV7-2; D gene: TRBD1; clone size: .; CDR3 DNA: TGTGCCAGCAGCTTGCAGGGGGCGCATTCACCCCTCCACTTT; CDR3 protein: CASSLQGAHSPLHF
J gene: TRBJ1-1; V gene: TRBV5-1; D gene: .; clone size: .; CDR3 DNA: TGCGCCAGCAGCTCCGATTGGGAGACTGAAGCTTTCTTT; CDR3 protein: CASSSDWETEAFF
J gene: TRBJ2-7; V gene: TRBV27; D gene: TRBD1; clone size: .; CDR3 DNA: TGTGCCAGCAGGGCCAACAGGGGAGTAGTCCCCCACGAGCAGTACTTC; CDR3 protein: CASRANRGVVPHEQYF
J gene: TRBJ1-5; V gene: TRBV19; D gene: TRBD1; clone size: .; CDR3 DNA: TGTGCCAGTAGTGGTCCCGGGACAGGCCCATCGGGTCAGCCCCAGCATTTT; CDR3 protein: CASSGPGTGPSGQPQHF
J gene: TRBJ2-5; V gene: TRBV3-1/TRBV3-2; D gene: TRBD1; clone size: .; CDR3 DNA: TGTGCCAGCAGCCTCGGGACAGGGCGAGAGACCCAGTACTTC; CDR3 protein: CASSLGTGRETQYF
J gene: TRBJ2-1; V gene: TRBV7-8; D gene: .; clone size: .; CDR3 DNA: TGTGCCAGCAGCGTTATGACGGGGGCCTACAATGAGCAGTTCTTC; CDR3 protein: CASSVMTGAYNEQFF
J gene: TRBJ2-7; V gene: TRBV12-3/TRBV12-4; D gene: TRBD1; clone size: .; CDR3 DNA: TGTGCCAGCAGTTTACTGACAGGGAGCGAGCAGTACTTC; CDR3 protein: CASSLLTGSEQYF
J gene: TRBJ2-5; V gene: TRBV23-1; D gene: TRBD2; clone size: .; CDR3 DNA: TGCGCCAGCAGGGAGGACGGGAGGGCCGGAGAGACCCAGTACTTC; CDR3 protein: CASREDGRAGETQYF
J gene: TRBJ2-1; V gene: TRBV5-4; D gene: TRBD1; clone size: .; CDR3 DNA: TGTGCCAGCAGCTGGGGACAGATCTCCTACAATGAGCAGTTCTTC; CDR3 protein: CASSWGQISYNEQFF
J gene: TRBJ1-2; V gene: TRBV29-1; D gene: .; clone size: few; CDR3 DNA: TGCAGCGTGACTACTCAACGCACCTATGGCTACACCTTC; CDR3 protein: CSVTTQRTYGYTF
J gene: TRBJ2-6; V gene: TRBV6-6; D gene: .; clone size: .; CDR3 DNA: TGTGCCAGTGCGGGGCAGGGATTCTCTGGGGCCAACGTCCTGACTTTC; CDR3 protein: CASAGQGFSGANVLTF
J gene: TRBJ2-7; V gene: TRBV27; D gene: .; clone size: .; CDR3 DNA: TGTGCCAGCAGTGCCCACGTAATAGGGGGGGCAGGTTACGAGCAGTACTTC; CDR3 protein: CASSAHVIGGAGYEQYF
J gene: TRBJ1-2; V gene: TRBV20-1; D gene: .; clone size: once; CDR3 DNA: TGCAGTGCTAGACTCGGCTATGGCTACACCTTC; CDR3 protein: CSARLGYGYTF
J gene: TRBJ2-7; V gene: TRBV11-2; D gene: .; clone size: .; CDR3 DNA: TGTGCCAGCAGCACCGGGACTGGATACGAGCAGTACTTC; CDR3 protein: CASSTGTGYEQYF
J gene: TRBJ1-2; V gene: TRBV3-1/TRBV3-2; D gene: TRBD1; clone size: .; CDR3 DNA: TGTGCCAGCAGCCACGGACAGGGGGCTGGAGAAGCCTATGGCTACACCTTC; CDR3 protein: CASSHGQGAGEAYGYTF
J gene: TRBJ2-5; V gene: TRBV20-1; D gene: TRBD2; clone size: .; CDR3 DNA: TGCAGTGCTAGTTATCAATCGCGGGGGGAGACCCAGTACTTC; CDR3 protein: CSASYQSRGETQYF